This T cell receptor beta chain was sequenced in a study of T cell changes during pregnancy in multiple sclerosis. Using immunoSEQ multiplex PCR, the repertoire was profiled, and TCRdb retains in-frame clones only, with some absent. The sample comprises roughly 40,000 clones, approximately 90% of which are singletons, and around 4.1% rests with the top ten. Per germline, CDR1 MDHEN and CDR2 SYDVKM. Germline trimming cut 3 bases from V and 4 bases from J; bases unmatched to any gene: 9. The length of the CDR3 is 16 residues. The sequence was collected from a female donor with multiple sclerosis, enrolled in a pregnancy study. The J gene is TRBJ2-3, the V gene TRBV28; 8 bases are a match to TRBD2. The specimen comprised CD8+ T cells from peripheral blood mononuclear cells, sampled in the first trimester of pregnancy. CDR3 in DNA: TGTGCCAGCAGTTTCCAAAGCGGGGGAAGGGCAGATACGCAGTATTTT. Translation gives CASSFQSGGRADTQYF.